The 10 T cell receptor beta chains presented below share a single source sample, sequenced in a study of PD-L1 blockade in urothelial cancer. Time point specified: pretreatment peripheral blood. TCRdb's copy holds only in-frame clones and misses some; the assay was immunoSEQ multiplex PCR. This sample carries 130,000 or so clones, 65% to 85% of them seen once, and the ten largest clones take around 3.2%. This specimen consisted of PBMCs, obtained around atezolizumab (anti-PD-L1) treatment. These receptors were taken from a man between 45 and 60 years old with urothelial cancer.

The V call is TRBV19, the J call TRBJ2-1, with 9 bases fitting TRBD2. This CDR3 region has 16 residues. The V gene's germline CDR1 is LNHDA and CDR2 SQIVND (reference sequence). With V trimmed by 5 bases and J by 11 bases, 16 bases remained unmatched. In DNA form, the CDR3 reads TGTGCCAGTAGTGCCTCAGGGCGGGGGGGCGGCCGGCAGCAGTTCTTC. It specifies CASSASGRGGGRQQFF.

The chain's CDR3 is CASSFGWEGRDTQYF. The CDR3 DNA follows: TGCGCCAGCAGCTTCGGGTGGGAGGGCCGGGATACGCAGTATTTT. The chain couples TRBV5-1 to TRBJ2-3, with 7 bases that match TRBD2. The CDR3 length is 15 residues. Germline CDR1 is SGHRS and CDR2 is YFSETQ. V lost 2 bases, J lost 6 bases, and 9 bases stayed unmatched.

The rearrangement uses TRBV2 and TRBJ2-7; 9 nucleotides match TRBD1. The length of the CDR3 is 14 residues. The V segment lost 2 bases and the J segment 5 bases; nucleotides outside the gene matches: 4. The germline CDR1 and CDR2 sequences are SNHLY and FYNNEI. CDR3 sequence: CASSERTGDHEQYF. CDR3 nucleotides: TGTGCCAGCAGTGAAAGGACAGGGGACCACGAGCAGTACTTC.

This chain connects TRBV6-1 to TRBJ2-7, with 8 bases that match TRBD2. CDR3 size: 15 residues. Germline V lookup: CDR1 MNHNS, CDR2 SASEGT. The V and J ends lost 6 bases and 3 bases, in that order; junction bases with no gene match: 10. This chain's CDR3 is CASRQAGDPGYEQYF. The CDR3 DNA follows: TGTGCCAGCAGACAAGCGGGAGATCCCGGCTACGAGCAGTACTTC.

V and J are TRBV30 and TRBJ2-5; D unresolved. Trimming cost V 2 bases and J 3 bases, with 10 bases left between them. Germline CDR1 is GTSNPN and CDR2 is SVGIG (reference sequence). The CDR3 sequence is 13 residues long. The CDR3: CAWSFVLEETQYF. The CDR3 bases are TGTGCCTGGAGTTTTGTCCTTGAAGAGACCCAGTACTTC.

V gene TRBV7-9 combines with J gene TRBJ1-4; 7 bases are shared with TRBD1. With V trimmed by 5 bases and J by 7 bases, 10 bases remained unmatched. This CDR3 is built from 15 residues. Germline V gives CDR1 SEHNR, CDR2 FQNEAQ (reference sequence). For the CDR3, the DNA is TGTGCCAGCAGCACCCCGACAGGGTCTTTTGAAAAACTGTTTTTT. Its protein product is CASSTPTGSFEKLFF.

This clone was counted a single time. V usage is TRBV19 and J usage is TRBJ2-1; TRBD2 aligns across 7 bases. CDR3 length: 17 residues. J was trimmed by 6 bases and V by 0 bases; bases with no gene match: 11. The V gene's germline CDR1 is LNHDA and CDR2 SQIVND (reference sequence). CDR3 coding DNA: TGTGCCAGTAGTATAGATCTAAGGGCGGGAGCGAGCAATGAGCAGTTCTTC. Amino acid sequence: CASSIDLRAGASNEQFF.

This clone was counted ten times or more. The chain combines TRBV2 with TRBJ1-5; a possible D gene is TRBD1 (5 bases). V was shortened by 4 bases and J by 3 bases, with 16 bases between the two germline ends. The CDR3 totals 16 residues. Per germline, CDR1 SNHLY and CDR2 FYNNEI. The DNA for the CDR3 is TGTGCCAGCAGTGTGGGGACGGGAGGCCTCAATCAGCCCCAGCATTTT. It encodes CASSVGTGGLNQPQHF.

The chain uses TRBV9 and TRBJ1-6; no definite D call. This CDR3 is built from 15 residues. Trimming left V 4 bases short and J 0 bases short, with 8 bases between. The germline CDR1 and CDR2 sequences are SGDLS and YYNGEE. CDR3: CASSPGNSYNSPLHF. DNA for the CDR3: TGTGCCAGCAGCCCCGGGAACTCCTATAATTCACCCCTCCACTTT.

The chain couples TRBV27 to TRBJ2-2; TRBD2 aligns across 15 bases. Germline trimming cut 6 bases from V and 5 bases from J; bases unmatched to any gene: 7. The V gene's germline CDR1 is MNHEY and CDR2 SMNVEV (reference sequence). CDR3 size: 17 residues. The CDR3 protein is CASSRRTSGRGTGELFF. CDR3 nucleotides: TGTGCCAGCAGCCGGAGGACTAGCGGGAGGGGAACCGGGGAGCTGTTTTTT.